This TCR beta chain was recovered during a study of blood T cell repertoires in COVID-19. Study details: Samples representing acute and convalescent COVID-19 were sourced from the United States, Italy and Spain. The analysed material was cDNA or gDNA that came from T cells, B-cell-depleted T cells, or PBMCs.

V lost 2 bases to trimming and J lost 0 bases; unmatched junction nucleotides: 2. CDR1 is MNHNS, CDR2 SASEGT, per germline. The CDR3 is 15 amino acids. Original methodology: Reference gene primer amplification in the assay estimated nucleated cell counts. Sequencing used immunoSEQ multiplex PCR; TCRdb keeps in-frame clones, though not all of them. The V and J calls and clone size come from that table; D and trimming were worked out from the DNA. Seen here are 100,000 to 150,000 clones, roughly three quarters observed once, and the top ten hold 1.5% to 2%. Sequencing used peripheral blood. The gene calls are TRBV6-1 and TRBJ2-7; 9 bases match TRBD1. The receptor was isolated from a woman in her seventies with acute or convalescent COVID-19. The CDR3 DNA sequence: TGTGCCAGCAGTGAAATGGGACAGGGCTCCTACGAGCAGTACTTC. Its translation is CASSEMGQGSYEQYF.